This T cell receptor (beta chain) was identified in a study of blood T cell repertoires in COVID-19. This clone was seen only once. Seattle patient enrollment occurred during active infection, with longitudinal follow-up thereafter. Per germline, CDR1 SNHLY and CDR2 FYNNEI. This CDR3 contains 16 residues. The V end was cut by 4 bases, the J end by 0 bases, with 10 bases between. In the original processing: Researchers report that nucleated cell counts were estimated from reference gene primer amplification. Repertoires were generated with immunoSEQ multiplex PCR, while TCRdb's copy carries only in-frame clones and drops some. Clone size and the V and J calls come from that table; the DNA yielded D and trimming. This sample yields approximately 150,000 clones, of which about four fifths are seen a single time; 8.5% to 9% belongs to the top ten.

The V and J genes are TRBV2 and TRBJ2-6, with D perhaps TRBD1 (5 bases). Specimen: peripheral blood. The sequence came from a man aged 30-40 years with COVID-19, enrolled during active disease. CDR3 coding DNA: TGTGCCAGCAGTGCGACAGCCTTCTCTGGGGCCAACGTCCTGACTTTC. This translates into CASSATAFSGANVLTF. Full variable domain (rest looked up from reference TRBV2 and TRBJ2-6): EPEVTQTPSHQVTQMGQEVILRCVPISNHLYFYWYRQILGQKVEFLVSFYNNEISEKSEIFDDQFSVERPDGSNFTLKIRSTKLEDSAMYFCASSATAFSGANVLTFGAGSRLTVL.